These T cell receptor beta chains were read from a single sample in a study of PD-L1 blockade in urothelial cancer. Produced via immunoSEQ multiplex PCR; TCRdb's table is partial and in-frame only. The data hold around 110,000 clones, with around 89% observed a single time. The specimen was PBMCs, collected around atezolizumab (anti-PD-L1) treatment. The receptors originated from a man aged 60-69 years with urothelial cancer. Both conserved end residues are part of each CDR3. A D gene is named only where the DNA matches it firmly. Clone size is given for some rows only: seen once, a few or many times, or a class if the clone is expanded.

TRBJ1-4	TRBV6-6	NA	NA	CASTPGSVEKLFF	TGTGCCAGCACCCCCGGGTCGGTAGAAAAACTGTTTTTT
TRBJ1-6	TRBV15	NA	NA	CATSRDQGGSPLHF	TGTGCCACCAGCAGAGACCAGGGTGGTTCACCCCTCCACTTT
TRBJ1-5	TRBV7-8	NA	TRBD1	CASSPTGGNNQPQHF	TGTGCCAGCAGCCCGACAGGGGGCAACAATCAGCCCCAGCATTTT
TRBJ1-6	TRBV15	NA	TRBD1	CATSSTGGRGSPLHF	TGTGCCACCAGCAGCACAGGGGGCCGAGGATCACCCCTCCACTTT
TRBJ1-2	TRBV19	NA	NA	CASSITDYGYTF	TGTGCCAGTAGTATTACGGACTATGGCTACACCTTC
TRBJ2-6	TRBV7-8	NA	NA	CASSLELRGVLSGANVLTF	TGTGCCAGCAGCTTAGAACTACGGGGAGTGCTATCTGGGGCCAACGTCCTGACTTTC
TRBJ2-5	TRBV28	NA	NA	CASSLLRSGETQYF	TGTGCCAGCAGTTTATTGCGGTCCGGGGAGACCCAGTACTTC
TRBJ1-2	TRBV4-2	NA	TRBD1	CASSQDTQGVGGYTF	TGTGCCAGCAGCCAAGACACACAGGGGGTGGGTGGCTACACCTTC
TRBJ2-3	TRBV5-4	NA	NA	CASSLGRSTDTQYF	TGTGCCAGCAGCTTAGGCAGGAGCACAGATACGCAGTATTTT
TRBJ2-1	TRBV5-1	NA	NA	CASSTLGDYYNEQFF	TGCGCCAGCAGTACCTTGGGCGACTACTACAATGAGCAGTTCTTC
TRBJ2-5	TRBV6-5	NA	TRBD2	CASSYSGSSGGETQYF	TGTGCCAGCAGTTACTCGGGATCTAGCGGGGGAGAGACCCAGTACTTC
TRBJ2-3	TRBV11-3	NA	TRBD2	CASSIGIAGGFTDTQYF	TGTGCCAGCAGCATCGGAATAGCGGGGGGCTTCACAGATACGCAGTATTTT
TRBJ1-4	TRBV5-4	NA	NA	CASSPSLDEKLFF	TGTGCCAGCAGCCCCAGTCTAGATGAAAAACTGTTTTTT
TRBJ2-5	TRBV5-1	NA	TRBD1	CASSLRPGTGGAGETQYF	TGCGCCAGCAGCTTGCGGCCCGGGACAGGGGGCGCGGGAGAGACCCAGTACTTC
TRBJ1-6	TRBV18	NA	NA	CASSLRTFSSYNSPLHF	TGTGCCAGCTCATTACGGACATTTAGCTCCTATAATTCACCCCTCCACTTT
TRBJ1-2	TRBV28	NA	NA	CASSLGGTANYGYTF	TGTGCCAGCAGTTTGGGAGGAACAGCTAACTATGGCTACACCTTC
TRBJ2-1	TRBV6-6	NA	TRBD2	CASSSSSGGEQFF	TGTGCCAGCAGTTCCTCAAGCGGGGGTGAGCAGTTCTTC
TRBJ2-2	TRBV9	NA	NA	CASSLLKGGMNTGELFF	TGTGCCAGCAGCCTCCTAAAGGGGGGGATGAACACCGGGGAGCTGTTTTTT
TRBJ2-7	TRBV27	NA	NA	CASSWVGGPNEQYF	TGTGCCAGCAGCTGGGTGGGGGGGCCCAACGAGCAGTACTTC
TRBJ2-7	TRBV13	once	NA	CASSLKVGRDKQYF	TGTGCCAGCAGCTTAAAGGTTGGCAGGGACAAGCAGTACTTC
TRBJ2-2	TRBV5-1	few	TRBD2	CATSGGPGTGELFF	TGCGCCACCTCGGGAGGGCCAGGGACCGGGGAGCTGTTTTTT
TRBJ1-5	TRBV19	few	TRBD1	CASSGQGPQPQHF	TGTGCCAGTTCCGGACAGGGACCCCAGCCCCAGCATTTT
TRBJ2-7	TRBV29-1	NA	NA	CSVEREARGKYEQYF	TGCAGCGTTGAGCGTGAAGCCAGGGGCAAATACGAGCAGTACTTC
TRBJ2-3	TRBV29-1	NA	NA	CSAGPSDTQYF	TGCAGCGCTGGCCCCTCAGATACGCAGTATTTT
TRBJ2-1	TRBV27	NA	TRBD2	CASSSSGRTRNNEQFF	TGTGCCAGCAGCTCTAGCGGGCGTACCCGAAACAATGAGCAGTTCTTC
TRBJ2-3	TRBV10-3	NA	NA	CAISARTADTQYF	TGTGCCATCAGCGCTCGGACAGCAGATACGCAGTATTTT
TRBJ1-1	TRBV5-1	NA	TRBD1	CASSLGAGGNTEAFF	TGCGCCAGCAGCTTGGGTGCAGGGGGAAACACTGAAGCTTTCTTT
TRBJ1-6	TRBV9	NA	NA	CASSAWDFTYNSPLHF	TGTGCCAGCAGCGCCTGGGACTTCACCTATAATTCACCCCTCCACTTT
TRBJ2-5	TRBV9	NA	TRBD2	CASSAEAGGPPETQYF	TGTGCCAGCAGCGCGGAAGCGGGAGGGCCCCCCGAGACCCAGTACTTC
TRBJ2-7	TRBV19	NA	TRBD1	CASSPGQGAYEQYF	TGTGCCAGTAGTCCCGGACAGGGGGCCTACGAGCAGTACTTC
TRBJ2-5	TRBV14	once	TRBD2	CASSQPAGAQETQYF	TGTGCCAGCAGCCAACCAGCGGGGGCGCAAGAGACCCAGTACTTC
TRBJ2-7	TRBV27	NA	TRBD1	CASSSPGQGFPYEQYF	TGTGCCAGCAGCTCCCCCGGACAGGGGTTCCCCTACGAGCAGTACTTC
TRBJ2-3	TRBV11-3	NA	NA	CASTPGGASDTQYF	TGTGCCAGCACCCCCGGTGGGGCATCAGATACGCAGTATTTT
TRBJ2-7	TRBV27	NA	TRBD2	CASSSAGLGLAFNEQYF	TGTGCCAGCAGTTCAGCAGGATTGGGACTAGCATTCAACGAGCAGTACTTC
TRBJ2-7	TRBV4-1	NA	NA	CASSHGTGAYEQYF	TGCGCCAGCAGCCATGGGACGGGGGCCTACGAGCAGTACTTC
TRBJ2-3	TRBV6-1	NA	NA	CASSLRGTDTQYF	TGTGCCAGCAGCCTTCGGGGTACAGATACGCAGTATTTT
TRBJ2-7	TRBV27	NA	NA	CASSFPAREQYF	TGTGCCAGCAGTTTTCCCGCTAGGGAGCAGTACTTC
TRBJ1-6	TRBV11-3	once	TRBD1	CASSLDGQGISPLHF	TGTGCCAGCAGCTTAGATGGACAGGGGATATCACCCCTCCACTTT
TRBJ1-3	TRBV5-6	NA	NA	CASSLAQGLNTIYF	TGTGCCAGCAGCTTGGCACAGGGATTAAACACCATATATTTT
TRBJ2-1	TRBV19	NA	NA	CASSPLVQENEQFF	TGTGCCAGTAGCCCACTAGTCCAGGAAAATGAGCAGTTCTTC
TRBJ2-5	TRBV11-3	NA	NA	CASSRGEETQYF	TGTGCCAGCAGCCGGGGAGAAGAGACCCAGTACTTC
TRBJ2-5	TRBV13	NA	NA	CASSSLPGFSETQYF	TGTGCCAGCAGTTCCCTTCCAGGGTTTTCGGAGACCCAGTACTTC
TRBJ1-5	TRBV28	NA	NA	CASSYTTETQPQHF	TGTGCCAGCAGTTATACGACAGAGACGCAGCCCCAGCATTTT
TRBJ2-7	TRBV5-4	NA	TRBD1	CASSPPRQGVGAYEQYF	TGTGCCAGCAGCCCGCCCCGGCAGGGGGTGGGCGCCTACGAGCAGTACTTC
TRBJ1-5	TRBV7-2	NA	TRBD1	CASSSGQGGDQPQHF	TGTGCCAGCAGCTCCGGACAGGGCGGAGATCAGCCCCAGCATTTT